Listed below are T cell receptor beta chains from one sample, sequenced in a study of blood T cell repertoires in COVID-19. Here immunoSEQ multiplex PCR was the method, and the copy in TCRdb shows in-frame clones only, minus some. The table includes 9,700 or so clones, 75% to 85% detected once. What was sequenced was peripheral blood. These receptors all stem from a man in his 70s with active COVID-19. CDR3s include the opening cysteine and the closing phenylalanine or tryptophan. Fields, in order: clone size, V gene, J gene, CDR3 protein. For some rows the clone size is stated as once, few or many, or as a class when expanded; others skip it.

clone_size: .
v_call: TRBV19
j_call: TRBJ2-3
cdr3_aa: CASSNGLAGSIFLDTQYF

clone_size: .
v_call: TRBV5-1
j_call: TRBJ1-1
cdr3_aa: CASSLGTTGKTEAFF

clone_size: few
v_call: TRBV28
j_call: TRBJ1-1
cdr3_aa: CASTPRARANTEAFF

clone_size: .
v_call: TRBV4-3
j_call: TRBJ1-2
cdr3_aa: CASSQPGTINYGYTF

clone_size: .
v_call: TRBV7-3
j_call: TRBJ2-5
cdr3_aa: CASSLNSGGSETQYF

clone_size: .
v_call: TRBV6-1
j_call: TRBJ2-3
cdr3_aa: CASSGAAGSRTDTQYF

clone_size: .
v_call: TRBV19
j_call: TRBJ1-2
cdr3_aa: CASSMKRNYGYTF

clone_size: .
v_call: TRBV25-1
j_call: TRBJ1-5
cdr3_aa: CASSPTGGGQPQHF

clone_size: .
v_call: TRBV28
j_call: TRBJ1-2
cdr3_aa: CASSPLDRNYGYTF

clone_size: .
v_call: TRBV7-6
j_call: TRBJ2-1
cdr3_aa: CASSPITSGSGNEQFF

clone_size: .
v_call: TRBV10-3
j_call: TRBJ1-2
cdr3_aa: CAISERTGGRLLNYGYTF

clone_size: .
v_call: TRBV4-1
j_call: TRBJ2-2
cdr3_aa: CASSQGLARNTGELFF

clone_size: few
v_call: TRBV7-6
j_call: TRBJ1-1
cdr3_aa: CASSSQGYTEAFF

clone_size: .
v_call: TRBV5-8
j_call: TRBJ1-4
cdr3_aa: CASRSGTGNEKLFF

clone_size: .
v_call: TRBV5-3
j_call: TRBJ2-7
cdr3_aa: CARSPLPGHGSYEQYF

clone_size: .
v_call: TRBV30
j_call: TRBJ2-1
cdr3_aa: CAWTRGNNEQFF

clone_size: .
v_call: TRBV6-6
j_call: TRBJ1-6
cdr3_aa: CASSYLDRSSSPLHF

clone_size: .
v_call: TRBV27
j_call: TRBJ2-7
cdr3_aa: CASSPRGRGYYEQYF

clone_size: .
v_call: TRBV11-2
j_call: TRBJ2-1
cdr3_aa: CASSLAYEQFF

clone_size: .
v_call: TRBV19
j_call: TRBJ2-7
cdr3_aa: CASSDRGYEQYF